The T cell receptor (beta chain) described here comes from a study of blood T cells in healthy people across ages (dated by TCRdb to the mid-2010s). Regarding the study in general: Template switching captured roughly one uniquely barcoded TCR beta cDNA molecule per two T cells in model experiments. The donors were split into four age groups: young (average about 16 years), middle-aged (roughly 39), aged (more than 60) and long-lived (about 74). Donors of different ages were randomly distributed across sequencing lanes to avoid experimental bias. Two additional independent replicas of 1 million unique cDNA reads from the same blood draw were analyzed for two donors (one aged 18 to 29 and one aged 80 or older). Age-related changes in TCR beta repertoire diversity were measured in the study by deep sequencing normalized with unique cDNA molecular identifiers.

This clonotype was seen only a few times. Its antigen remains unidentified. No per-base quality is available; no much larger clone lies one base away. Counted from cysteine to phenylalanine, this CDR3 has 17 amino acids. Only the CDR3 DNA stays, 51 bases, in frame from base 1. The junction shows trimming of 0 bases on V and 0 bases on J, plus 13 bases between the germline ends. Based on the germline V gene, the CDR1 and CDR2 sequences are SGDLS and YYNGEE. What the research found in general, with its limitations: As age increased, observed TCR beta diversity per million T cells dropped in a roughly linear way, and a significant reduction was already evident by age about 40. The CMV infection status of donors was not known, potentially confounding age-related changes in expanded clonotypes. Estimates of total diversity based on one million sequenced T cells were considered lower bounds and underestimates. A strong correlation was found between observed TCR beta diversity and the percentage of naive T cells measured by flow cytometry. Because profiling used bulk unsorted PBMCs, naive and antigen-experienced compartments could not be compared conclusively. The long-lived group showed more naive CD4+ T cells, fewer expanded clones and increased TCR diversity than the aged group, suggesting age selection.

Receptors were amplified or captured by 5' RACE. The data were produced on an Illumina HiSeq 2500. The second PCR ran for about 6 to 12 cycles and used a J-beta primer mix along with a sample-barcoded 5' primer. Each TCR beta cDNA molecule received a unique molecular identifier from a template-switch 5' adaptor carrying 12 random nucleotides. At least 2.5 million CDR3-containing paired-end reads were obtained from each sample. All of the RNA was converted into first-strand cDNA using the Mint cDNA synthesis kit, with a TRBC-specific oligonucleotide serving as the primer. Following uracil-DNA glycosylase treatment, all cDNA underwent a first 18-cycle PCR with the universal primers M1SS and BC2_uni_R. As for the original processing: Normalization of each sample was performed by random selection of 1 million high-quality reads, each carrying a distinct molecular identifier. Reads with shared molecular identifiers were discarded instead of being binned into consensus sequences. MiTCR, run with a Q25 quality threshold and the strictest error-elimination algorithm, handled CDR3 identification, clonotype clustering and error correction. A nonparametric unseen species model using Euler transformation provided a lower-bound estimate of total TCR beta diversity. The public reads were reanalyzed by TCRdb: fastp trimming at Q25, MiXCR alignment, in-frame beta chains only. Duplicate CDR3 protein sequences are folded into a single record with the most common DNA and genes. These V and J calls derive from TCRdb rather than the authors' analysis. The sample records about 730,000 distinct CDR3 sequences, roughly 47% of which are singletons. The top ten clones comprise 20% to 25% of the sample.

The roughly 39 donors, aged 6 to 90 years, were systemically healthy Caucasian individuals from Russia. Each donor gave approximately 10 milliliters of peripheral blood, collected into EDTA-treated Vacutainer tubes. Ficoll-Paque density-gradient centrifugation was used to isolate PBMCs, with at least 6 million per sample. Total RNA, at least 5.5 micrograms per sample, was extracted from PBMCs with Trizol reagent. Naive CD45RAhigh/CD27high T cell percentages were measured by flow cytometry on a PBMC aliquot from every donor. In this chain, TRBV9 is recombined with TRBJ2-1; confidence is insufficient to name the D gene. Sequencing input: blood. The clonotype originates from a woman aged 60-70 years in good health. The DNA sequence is TGTGCCAGCAGCGTAGGCCCCGACTTCCTCTCCTACAATGAGCAGTTCTTC. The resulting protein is CASSVGPDFLSYNEQFF.